These T cell receptor beta chains were read from a single sample in a study of metastatic and nonmetastatic thyroid tumors. MiXCR re-clonotyped the PCR reads for TCRdb. Seen here are some 15,000 clones, under 15% observed once, and the top ten hold about 15%. Sample: tumor tissue. All receptors derive from a female donor with papillary thyroid cancer or a benign thyroid nodule (not recorded which). Some clones in this sample may be carry-over from other donors' samples. The conserved cysteine and the conserved F or W are not part of the CDR3 here.

>TRBJ2-3|TRBV10-1
ASSEASTDTQY
>TRBJ1-2|TRBV6-5
ASSLRSGYGYT
>TRBJ2-1|TRBV7-9
ASSLRGADYNEQF
>TRBJ1-1|TRBV5-4
ASSRGLGDTEAF
>TRBJ2-1|TRBV20-1
SAKGQTLSYNEQF
>TRBJ1-5|TRBV2
ASSEEGLGRGFQPQH
>TRBJ1-6|TRBV12-3/TRBV12-4
ASRPQLGGPNSTLH
>TRBJ2-3|TRBV6-1
ASSLRQVMTDTQY
>TRBJ2-3|TRBV20-1
SARTRDTQY
>TRBJ2-7|TRBV28
ASSPTGSSYEQY
>TRBJ1-1|TRBV5-1
ASSLDPGAPEAF
>TRBJ2-2|TRBV27
ASSLSFAGGELF
>TRBJ2-2|TRBV20-1
SARDTGQQYTGELF